This T cell receptor beta chain came from a study of blood T cell repertoires in COVID-19. Overall study: From T cells, B-cell-depleted T cells, or PBMCs came the material, which was cDNA or gDNA.

This CDR3 contains 14 residues. CDR1 and CDR2 from the germline V gene are GTSNPN and SVGIG (reference sequence). Trimming removed 0 bases at V and 0 bases at J, with 5 bases between. Original handling: Cell counts per sample came from amplifying reference gene primers. Repertoires were generated with immunoSEQ multiplex PCR, while TCRdb's copy carries only in-frame clones and drops some. The V and J calls and the clone size are those of that table, but D and trimming were determined from the DNA. The repertoire holds under 90,000 clones, with 91% as singletons. Specimen: peripheral blood. The rearrangement joins TRBV30 to TRBJ1-4; D unclear. This receptor was obtained from a man aged 35-49 years with COVID-19, enrolled during active disease. CDR3 coding DNA: TGTGCCTGGAGTGTACATGCAACTAATGAAAAACTGTTTTTT. It specifies CAWSVHATNEKLFF.